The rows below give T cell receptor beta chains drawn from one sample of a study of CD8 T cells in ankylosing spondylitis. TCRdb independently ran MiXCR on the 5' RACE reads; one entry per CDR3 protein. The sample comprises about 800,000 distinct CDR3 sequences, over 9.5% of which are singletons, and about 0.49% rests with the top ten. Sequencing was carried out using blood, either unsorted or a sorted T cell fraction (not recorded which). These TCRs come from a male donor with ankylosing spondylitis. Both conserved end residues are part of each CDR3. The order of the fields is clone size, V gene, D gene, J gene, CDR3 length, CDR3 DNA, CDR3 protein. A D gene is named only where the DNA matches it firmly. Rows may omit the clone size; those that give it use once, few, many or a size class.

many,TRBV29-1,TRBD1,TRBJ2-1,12,TGCAGCGTGGGACAGGGAACCAATGAGCAGTTCTTC,CSVGQGTNEQFF
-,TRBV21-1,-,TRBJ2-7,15,TGTGCCAGCAGCAAAGGGGGACAGGGGTTTGAGGAGCAGTACTTC,CASSKGGQGFEEQYF
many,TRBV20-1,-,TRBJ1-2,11,TGCAGTGCGCCAACAGGGTACGGCTACACCTTC,CSAPTGYGYTF
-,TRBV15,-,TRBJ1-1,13,TGTGCCACCAGCATACAGACAAACACTGAAGCTTTCTTT,CATSIQTNTEAFF
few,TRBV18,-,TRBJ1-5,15,TGTGCCAGCTCACCATTGCGGGGGGCGGATCAGCCCCAGCATTTT,CASSPLRGADQPQHF
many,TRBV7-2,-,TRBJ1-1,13,TGTGCCAGCAGCGCGCACAGGAACACTGAAGCTTTCTTT,CASSAHRNTEAFF
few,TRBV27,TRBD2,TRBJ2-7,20,TGTGCCAGCAGTTTAGGTGGTGGCGTTGGGACTAGCGGGTTTTCCTACGAGCAGTACTTC,CASSLGGGVGTSGFSYEQYF
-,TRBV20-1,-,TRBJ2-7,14,TGCAGTGCTAAATACGGGGGCAGGGGATCCGAGCAGTACTTC,CSAKYGGRGSEQYF
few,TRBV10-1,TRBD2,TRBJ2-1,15,TGCGCCAGCAGTGAGTCGCGACTAGCGAGAGATGAGCAGTTCTTC,CASSESRLARDEQFF
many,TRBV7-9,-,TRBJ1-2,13,TGTGCCAGCAGCCCCGACAGGAGGTATGGCTACACCTTC,CASSPDRRYGYTF
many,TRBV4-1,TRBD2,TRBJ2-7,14,TGCGCCAGCAGCCCGTGGGGGAGGGCCTACGAGCAGTACTTC,CASSPWGRAYEQYF
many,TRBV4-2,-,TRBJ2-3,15,TGTGCCAGCAGCCAAGATGGTACCGCTGGGGATACGCAGTATTTT,CASSQDGTAGDTQYF
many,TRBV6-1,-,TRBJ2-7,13,TGTGCCAGCAGCCCCGGGACCTTTAGTAAGCAGTACTTC,CASSPGTFSKQYF
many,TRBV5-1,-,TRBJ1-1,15,TGCGCCAGCAGCTTTGTGCCGGGGAAGAACACTGAAGCTTTCTTT,CASSFVPGKNTEAFF
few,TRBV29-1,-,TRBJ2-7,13,TGCAGCGTGTATCCTGACGGGATCTACGAGCAGTACTTC,CSVYPDGIYEQYF
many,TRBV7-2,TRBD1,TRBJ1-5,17,TGTGCCAGCAGCTTAGGGTTTGGCAGGGGGCGCGATCAGCCCCAGCATTTT,CASSLGFGRGRDQPQHF
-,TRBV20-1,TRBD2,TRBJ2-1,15,TGCAGTGCTAAAGCGGGAGGGGGGCCTTACAATGAGCAGTTCTTC,CSAKAGGGPYNEQFF
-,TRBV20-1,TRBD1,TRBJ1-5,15,TGCAGTGCTCCGGACAGGGTAAGGGGCAATCAGCCCCAGCATTTT,CSAPDRVRGNQPQHF
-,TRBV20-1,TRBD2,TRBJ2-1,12,TGCAGTGTGGCTAGCGGGCCTAATGAGCAGTTCTTC,CSVASGPNEQFF
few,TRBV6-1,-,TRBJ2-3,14,TGTGCCAGCAGGTTGGACAGAAGCACAGATACGCAGTATTTT,CASRLDRSTDTQYF
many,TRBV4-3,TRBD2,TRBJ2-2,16,TGCGCCAGCAGCCAAGGACTAGCGGGACTGCTCGGGGAGCTGTTTTTT,CASSQGLAGLLGELFF
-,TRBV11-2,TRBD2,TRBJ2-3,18,TGTGCCAGCAGCTTATTTCCAGCGGGATTTGACCTCACAGATACGCAGTATTTT,CASSLFPAGFDLTDTQYF
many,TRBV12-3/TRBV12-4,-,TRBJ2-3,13,TGTGCCAGCACCCGAAGTGGGCCTTATACGCAGTATTTT,CASTRSGPYTQYF
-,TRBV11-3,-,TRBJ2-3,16,TGTGCCAGCAGCTTAGAAAGTACTAGCTATTCAGATACGCAGTATTTT,CASSLESTSYSDTQYF
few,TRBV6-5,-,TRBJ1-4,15,TGTGCCAGCAGTTACTCGCGTCAGGGAGAGGAAAAACTGTTTTTT,CASSYSRQGEEKLFF
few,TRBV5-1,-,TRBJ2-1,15,TGCGCCAGCAGCTTACAAAGCGCTTCCTACAATGAGCAGTTCTTC,CASSLQSASYNEQFF
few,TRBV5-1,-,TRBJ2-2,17,TGCGCCAGCAGCTTGGGTCCGAGACAGGGAGGAACCGGGGAGCTGTTTTTT,CASSLGPRQGGTGELFF
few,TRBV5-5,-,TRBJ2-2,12,TGTGCCAGCGGAAAGTTCTCCGGGGAGCTGTTTTTT,CASGKFSGELFF